These T cell receptor beta chains were read from a single sample in a study of cytomegalovirus exposure and HLA in healthy donors. Assay: immunoSEQ multiplex PCR; the TCRdb copy retains only in-frame clones and omits some. The top ten hold around 3.1% of the sample, which has some 90,000 clones, around 74% seen once. Sequencing used PBMCs. The receptors stem from a female donor in good health and CMV-seropositive. Each CDR3 is given with its conserved first and last residue. The D gene is left open where the match is weak. Size is omitted from some rows. Given values are once, few, many or a class for expanded clones.

>TRBJ1-1|TRBV2|TRBD1|.
CASILEGATEAFF
TGTGCCAGCATTCTAGAGGGGGCGACTGAAGCTTTCTTT
>TRBJ1-5|TRBV6-5|.|.
CASSPWADSNQPQHF
TGTGCCAGCAGTCCCTGGGCTGATAGCAATCAGCCCCAGCATTTT
>TRBJ2-7|TRBV28|.|few
CASQEAGRSYEQYF
TGTGCCAGTCAAGAGGCGGGACGATCCTACGAGCAGTACTTC
>TRBJ2-2|TRBV7-9|.|.
CASSLVNGELFF
TGTGCCAGCAGCTTAGTAAACGGGGAGCTGTTTTTT
>TRBJ2-6|TRBV4-3|.|.
CASSHLTGPGANVLTF
TGCGCCAGCAGCCACCTGACAGGCCCTGGGGCCAACGTCCTGACTTTC
>TRBJ2-5|TRBV28|.|.
CASSPRSTGSETQYF
TGTGCCAGCAGTCCCCGGTCTACAGGGTCGGAGACCCAGTACTTC
>TRBJ2-7|TRBV9|.|once
CASSVDGRPYEQYF
TGTGCCAGCAGCGTAGATGGCAGGCCATACGAGCAGTACTTC
>TRBJ2-3|TRBV7-2|TRBD1|once
CASSLWDRGTDTQYF
TGTGCCAGCAGCTTATGGGACAGGGGGACGGATACGCAGTATTTT
>TRBJ2-7|TRBV18|.|.
CASSPWESYEQYF
TGTGCCAGCTCACCATGGGAGTCCTACGAGCAGTACTTC
>TRBJ2-7|TRBV5-6|.|.
CASSNPTALPYEQYF
TGTGCCAGCAGCAACCCGACAGCTCTACCCTACGAGCAGTACTTC
>TRBJ2-3|TRBV7-8|TRBD2|.
CASSPAGVGDTQYF
TGTGCCAGCAGCCCTGCGGGGGTGGGGGATACGCAGTATTTT
>TRBJ1-4|TRBV18|.|.
CASSPPSPNEKLFF
TGTGCCAGCTCACCTCCATCCCCTAATGAAAAACTGTTTTTT
>TRBJ2-1|TRBV4-3|TRBD1|.
CASSQEGTGDYEQFF
TGCGCCAGCAGCCAAGAGGGGACAGGGGATTATGAGCAGTTCTTC
>TRBJ1-4|TRBV6-1|.|.
CASSEVGGDNEKLFF
TGTGCCAGCAGTGAAGTCGGGGGTGATAATGAAAAACTGTTTTTT
>TRBJ1-1|TRBV28|.|.
CASRYRSFFEAFF
TGTGCCAGCAGGTACCGGTCGTTCTTTGAAGCTTTCTTT
>TRBJ1-1|TRBV29-1|TRBD1|.
CSGDSGRTEAFF
TGCAGCGGGGACAGTGGGAGGACTGAAGCTTTCTTT
>TRBJ1-1|TRBV28|.|few
CASSLTTGLPPWSTEAFF
TGTGCCAGCAGTCTAACAACAGGGCTACCCCCTTGGTCGACTGAAGCTTTCTTT
>TRBJ2-7|TRBV28|.|.
CASLGGGLYEQYF
TGTGCCAGCCTGGGCGGGGGCCTCTACGAGCAGTACTTC
>TRBJ2-3|TRBV5-1|.|.
CASSLEGGTDTQYF
TGCGCCAGCAGCTTGGAGGGGGGGACAGATACGCAGTATTTT
>TRBJ1-5|TRBV30|.|.
CAWSVDTISNQPQHF
TGTGCCTGGAGTGTAGACACCATAAGCAATCAGCCCCAGCATTTT
>TRBJ2-3|TRBV4-3|.|.
CASSQVRGTSRHTDTQYF
TGCGCCAGCAGCCAAGTGAGGGGCACTAGCCGGCACACAGATACGCAGTATTTT
>TRBJ1-1|TRBV30|.|.
CAGSTLQGTEAFF
TGTGCCGGCTCCACCCTTCAGGGGACTGAAGCTTTCTTT
>TRBJ2-4|TRBV27|.|.
CASTETQGSIQYF
TGTGCCAGCACGGAAACTCAGGGTAGCATTCAGTACTTC
>TRBJ1-1|TRBV5-6|.|.
CASSFWGVDEAFF
TGTGCCAGCAGCTTTTGGGGGGTTGATGAAGCTTTCTTT
>TRBJ2-5|TRBV9|.|.
CASSVGAVRETQYF
TGTGCCAGCAGCGTAGGTGCGGTCCGGGAGACCCAGTACTTC
>TRBJ2-7|TRBV10-2|TRBD1|.
CASRDRGGGEQYF
TGCGCCAGCAGAGACAGGGGTGGTGGCGAGCAGTACTTC
>TRBJ2-2|TRBV9|.|few
CASSVDRALGGELFF
TGTGCCAGCAGCGTAGACAGGGCTCTAGGCGGGGAGCTGTTTTTT
>TRBJ1-2|TRBV28|.|.
CASSLSPPAGRYGYTF
TGTGCCAGCAGTTTATCTCCCCCCGCAGGGCGGTATGGCTACACCTTC
>TRBJ1-1|TRBV7-2|TRBD1|.
CASSLDGTGGGFTEAFF
TGTGCCAGCAGCTTAGACGGGACAGGGGGCGGCTTCACTGAAGCTTTCTTT
>TRBJ2-2|TRBV5-6|.|few
CASSSPRGSTGELFF
TGTGCCAGCAGCTCCCCCCGGGGGTCCACCGGGGAGCTGTTTTTT
>TRBJ1-1|TRBV5-6|.|.
CASSLGEAQGAFF
TGTGCCAGCAGCTTGGGGGAAGCCCAGGGGGCTTTCTTT
>TRBJ1-1|TRBV28|.|.
CASSSRPAEAFF
TGTGCCAGCAGTTCCCGCCCCGCGGAAGCTTTCTTT
>TRBJ2-5|TRBV4-1|.|.
CASSQVGVGGETQYF
TGCGCCAGCAGCCAAGTCGGGGTAGGAGGAGAGACCCAGTACTTC
>TRBJ1-4|TRBV15|.|.
CATSREGPLTNEKLFF
TGTGCCACCAGCAGGGAGGGTCCCTTAACTAATGAAAAACTGTTTTTT
>TRBJ1-2|TRBV14|TRBD1|.
CASSLRQGVGYTF
TGTGCCAGCAGCCTTCGACAGGGGGTAGGCTACACCTTC
>TRBJ1-1|TRBV30|TRBD1|.
CAWSAGTGGLRAFF
TGTGCCTGGAGCGCCGGGACAGGGGGTCTAAGAGCTTTCTTT
>TRBJ2-7|TRBV25-1|TRBD2|.
CASSEAGGYEQYF
TGTGCCAGCAGTGAAGCGGGGGGTTACGAGCAGTACTTC
>TRBJ2-3|TRBV7-2|.|.
CASSLGGHAGDTQYF
TGTGCCAGCAGCTTAGGCGGTCACGCGGGGGATACGCAGTATTTT
>TRBJ2-7|TRBV6-6|.|.
CASTYVLGGTDEQYF
TGTGCCAGCACTTACGTTTTAGGAGGGACCGACGAGCAGTACTTC
>TRBJ2-7|TRBV6-5|.|.
CASRADAIPYEQYF
TGTGCCAGCAGAGCGGACGCTATACCCTACGAGCAGTACTTC
>TRBJ2-2|TRBV6-4|TRBD2|few
CASTADAAGGPGELFF
TGTGCCAGCACCGCAGACGCAGCGGGGGGGCCCGGGGAGCTGTTTTTT
>TRBJ2-1|TRBV4-2|.|.
CASSHLERGSYNEQFF
TGTGCCAGCAGCCACCTTGAACGGGGGTCCTACAATGAGCAGTTCTTC
>TRBJ2-2|TRBV6-4|TRBD2|.
CASSALAGAAGELFF
TGTGCCAGCAGTGCTCTAGCGGGAGCAGCCGGGGAGCTGTTTTTT
>TRBJ1-1|TRBV29-1|.|.
CSVDREGFNTEAFF
TGCAGCGTTGACAGGGAGGGGTTTAACACTGAAGCTTTCTTT
>TRBJ2-7|TRBV29-1|.|.
CSVEQGGYEQYF
TGCAGCGTTGAGCAGGGTGGGTACGAGCAGTACTTC
>TRBJ2-1|TRBV4-2|TRBD1|.
CASSQDGQVYNEQFF
TGTGCCAGCAGCCAAGACGGACAGGTCTACAATGAGCAGTTCTTC
>TRBJ1-3|TRBV30|.|.
CAWSPGTISGNTIYF
TGTGCCTGGAGTCCGGGGACTATCTCTGGAAACACCATATATTTT
>TRBJ2-2|TRBV11-3|.|.
CASSLIYNTGELFF
TGTGCCAGCAGCTTAATATATAACACCGGGGAGCTGTTTTTT
>TRBJ2-3|TRBV5-1|.|.
CASSFRSDTQYF
TGCGCCAGCAGCTTCCGTTCAGATACGCAGTATTTT
>TRBJ1-1|TRBV6-5|.|few
CASAGGVVDMMEAFF
TGTGCCAGCGCGGGAGGGGTCGTCGATATGATGGAAGCTTTCTTT
>TRBJ2-7|TRBV7-6|.|.
CASSSPGGGLYEQYF
TGTGCCAGCAGCTCCCCAGGAGGAGGGTTGTACGAGCAGTACTTC
>TRBJ1-1|TRBV28|.|.
CASSSRTEAFF
TGTGCCAGCAGTTCCCGCACTGAAGCTTTCTTT
>TRBJ2-4|TRBV7-2|TRBD2|once
CASSPGGSIQYF
TGTGCCAGCAGCCCGGGGGGTAGCATTCAGTACTTC
>TRBJ1-1|TRBV11-2|.|.
CASSLALHTEAFF
TGTGCCAGCAGCTTAGCTCTTCACACTGAAGCTTTCTTT